A single sample is the source of the 8 T cell receptor beta chains below, sequenced in a study of blood T cell repertoires in COVID-19. This table comes from immunoSEQ multiplex PCR, and its TCRdb copy is limited to in-frame clones, with some not included. Of about 300,000 clones listed, approximately 84% were seen once; the top ten hold roughly 4.5%. Material: PBMCs or T cells enriched from blood (not recorded which). The receptors stem from a man under 40 who had recovered from COVID-19.

This chain links TRBV4-1 with TRBJ2-1; 8 bases are a match to TRBD1. Germline-derived CDR1 and CDR2 are MGHRA and YSYEKL. J gave up 13 bases and V 2 bases, and 4 bases lay outside the gene matches. There are 12 residues in the CDR3. Here the CDR3 reads CASSQPDRDQFF. DNA for the CDR3: TGCGCCAGCAGCCAACCGGACAGGGACCAGTTCTTC.

V is TRBV24-1 and J is TRBJ2-7, with TRBD1 matching over 10 bases. This CDR3 contains 15 residues. V trimming: 3 bases; J trimming: 5 bases; junction bases outside the gene matches: 6. Germline-derived CDR1 and CDR2 are KGHDR and SFDVKD. The CDR3, as DNA: TGTGCCACCAGTGATCCCGGGACAGGGGAGGACGAGCAGTACTTC. It codes for CATSDPGTGEDEQYF.

The rearrangement links TRBV3-1 (or the pseudogene TRBV3-2) to TRBJ2-1; 8 bases fit TRBD2. Trimming took 0 bases from V and 4 from J; bases not matched to a gene: 8. Germline V gene data show CDR1 as LGHDT and CDR2 as YNNKEL (reference sequence). This CDR3 spans 17 amino acids. Here the CDR3 reads CASSQDNMAGGYNEQFF. The DNA of the CDR3 is TGTGCCAGCAGCCAAGATAATATGGCGGGAGGTTACAATGAGCAGTTCTTC.

V usage is TRBV10-3 and J usage is TRBJ1-3; 7 bases align to TRBD1. V shed 7 bases and J 1 base; nucleotides not matched to a gene: 1. This CDR3 is built from 13 residues. Germline CDR1 reads ENHRY; CDR2 reads SYGVKD. CDR3 region: CAITGGSGNTIYF. The CDR3 DNA reads as TGTGCCATCACAGGGGGATCTGGAAACACCATATATTTT.

The genes are TRBV13 and TRBJ2-7; unclear D gene. Per the germline V gene, CDR1 is PRHDT and CDR2 is FYEKMQ (reference sequence). The V end was cut by 5 bases, the J end by 2 bases, with 10 bases between. The CDR3 contains 13 residues. The CDR3 sequence is CASSPPRTYEQYF. In nucleotides, the CDR3 is TGTGCCAGCAGCCCCCCCCGTACCTACGAGCAGTACTTC.

A single count supports this clone. The chain joins TRBV3-1 (or the pseudogene TRBV3-2) to TRBJ1-1; D gene ambiguous. The CDR3 totals 14 residues. The ends were cut back, 2 bases at V and 7 bases at J, with 14 bases in the middle. Germline V CDR1 and CDR2: LGHDT, YNNKEL (reference sequence). CDR3 bases: TGTGCCAGCAGCCAACCCCCCGGGAGAGGTGAAGCTTTCTTT. This sequence encodes CASSQPPGRGEAFF.

A few counts support this clone. The rearrangement links TRBV19 to TRBJ1-1; perhaps TRBD1 as D (6 bases). Germline V gene lookup returns CDR1 LNHDA and CDR2 SQIVND (reference sequence). The CDR3 is 13 residues long. The germline V and J ends were trimmed by 7 bases and 7 bases, with 16 bases remaining between them. The CDR3 DNA follows: TGTGCCAGTATGGCCGTGGGCAGGGGTGAAGCTTTCTTT. This codes for CASMAVGRGEAFF.

The chain carries TRBV29-1 and TRBJ2-2; D perhaps matches TRBD1 (5 bases). CDR1 and CDR2 from the germline V gene are SQVTM and ANQGSEA. The V end was cut by 6 bases, the J end by 4 bases, with 9 bases between. This CDR3 contains 12 residues. This chain's CDR3 is CSVPTVTGELFF. CDR3 nucleotides: TGCAGCGTCCCGACAGTCACCGGGGAGCTGTTTTTT.